Listed below are T cell receptor beta chains from one sample, sequenced in a study of regulatory T cells in long-lasting Graves disease. TCRdb recomputed calls from the multiplex PCR reads with MiXCR, one row per CDR3 protein. Of about 430,000 distinct CDR3 sequences in the sample, 20% to 25% were seen once. Material: peripheral blood mononuclear cells (PBMCs), obtained when the disease was refractory, from a patient treated with antithyroid drugs. The receptors come from a female donor with Graves disease. The CDR3 runs from the conserved cysteine through the conserved F or W. The D gene is left open where the match is weak. Some rows have no size entry. The others give once, few or many, or a class for an expanded clone.

.,TRBV20-1,.,TRBJ1-1,CSAREGHGSEQAFF,TGCAGTGCTAGGGAGGGGCACGGGTCTGAGCAAGCTTTCTTT
.,TRBV2,TRBD2,TRBJ2-1,CASSETSGRTGEQFF,TGTGCCAGCAGTGAAACAAGCGGGAGGACAGGTGAGCAGTTCTTC
many,TRBV28,.,TRBJ1-2,CASSSTRDPPKYGYTF,TGTGCCAGCAGTTCCACCCGGGACCCTCCAAAGTATGGCTACACCTTC
many,TRBV19,.,TRBJ1-5,CATAKDRLSNQPQHF,TGTGCCACTGCTAAAGACAGACTTAGCAATCAGCCCCAGCATTTT
many,TRBV5-1,TRBD1,TRBJ1-1,CASSFKGQGRPHTEAFF,TGCGCCAGCAGCTTTAAGGGACAGGGGCGGCCTCACACTGAAGCTTTCTTT
many,TRBV10-3,TRBD2,TRBJ2-7,CAISTIVAGDAEQYF,TGTGCCATCAGTACAATCGTAGCGGGAGATGCCGAGCAGTACTTC
many,TRBV28,TRBD1,TRBJ2-5,CASSLGDRQETQYF,TGTGCCAGCAGTTTAGGGGACAGGCAAGAGACCCAGTACTTC
.,TRBV6-5,TRBD2,TRBJ2-2,CASSYSLAGAGGELFF,TGTGCCAGCAGTTACTCCCTAGCGGGAGCCGGCGGGGAGCTGTTTTTT
many,TRBV2,TRBD1,TRBJ2-2,CASSAGGIDTGELFF,TGTGCCAGCAGCGCAGGGGGTATTGACACCGGGGAGCTGTTTTTT
.,TRBV12-3/TRBV12-4,.,TRBJ2-2,CASSPGTGGGFTGELFF,TGTGCCAGCAGTCCCGGCACCGGCGGGGGCTTCACCGGGGAGCTGTTTTTT
few,TRBV24-1,TRBD1,TRBJ1-5,CATSEGTGEYQPQHF,TGTGCCACCAGTGAGGGGACAGGGGAATATCAGCCCCAGCATTTT
many,TRBV12-3/TRBV12-4,.,TRBJ1-1,CASSFRGPEAFF,TGTGCCAGCAGTTTTCGGGGCCCTGAAGCTTTCTTT
many,TRBV28,TRBD1,TRBJ1-1,CASYSTGVGTEAFF,TGTGCCAGCTACTCGACAGGGGTGGGCACTGAAGCTTTCTTT
many,TRBV2,TRBD1,TRBJ1-1,CASSLGQGAATEAFF,TGTGCCAGCAGTTTAGGACAGGGGGCGGCCACTGAAGCTTTCTTT
.,TRBV7-9,TRBD1,TRBJ2-7,CASSWDRGQYEQYF,TGTGCCAGCAGCTGGGACAGGGGGCAGTACGAGCAGTACTTC
.,TRBV20-1,.,TRBJ2-1,CSVALGAVSNEQFF,TGCAGTGTCGCACTAGGCGCGGTCTCCAATGAGCAGTTCTTC
few,TRBV12-3/TRBV12-4,TRBD1,TRBJ2-5,CASSLGRGRGETQYF,TGTGCCAGCAGTTTGGGCAGGGGGCGCGGGGAGACCCAGTACTTC
.,TRBV25-1,.,TRBJ2-1,CASSEAVISYNEQFF,TGTGCCAGCAGTGAGGCAGTGATTTCCTACAATGAGCAGTTCTTC
many,TRBV28,TRBD1,TRBJ1-5,CASSPGGQGNQPQHF,TGTGCCAGCAGCCCAGGGGGACAGGGCAATCAGCCCCAGCATTTT
many,TRBV20-1,TRBD1,TRBJ1-5,CSAGTGGRGQPQHF,TGCAGTGCAGGGACAGGGGGACGAGGACAGCCCCAGCATTTT
.,TRBV6-2/TRBV6-3,.,TRBJ2-3,CASRKAGADTQYF,TGTGCCAGCAGGAAAGCGGGCGCAGATACGCAGTATTTT
.,TRBV20-1,TRBD2,TRBJ2-7,CSAGTSANYEQYF,TGCAGTGCTGGGACTAGCGCAAACTACGAGCAGTACTTC
.,TRBV5-1,.,TRBJ1-1,CASSCRTNTEAFF,TGCGCCAGCAGCTGCCGTACGAACACTGAAGCTTTCTTT
many,TRBV28,TRBD1,TRBJ1-5,CASSSRTGSQPQHF,TGTGCCAGCAGCTCCAGGACAGGGAGCCAGCCCCAGCATTTT
.,TRBV11-2,.,TRBJ2-3,CASSPVGGRTDTQYF,TGTGCCAGCAGCCCAGTTGGAGGGAGGACAGATACGCAGTATTTT
many,TRBV28,.,TRBJ1-1,CASRYQGGSVSEAFF,TGTGCCAGCAGGTACCAAGGAGGGTCGGTATCTGAAGCTTTCTTT
few,TRBV11-2,TRBD1,TRBJ2-5,CASSLGRTGRETQYF,TGTGCCAGCAGCTTAGGTCGGACAGGGCGTGAGACCCAGTACTTC
many,TRBV10-3,TRBD1,TRBJ2-5,CAIRPGQGTQETQYF,TGTGCCATCAGGCCGGGACAGGGGACTCAAGAGACCCAGTACTTC
many,TRBV2,TRBD1,TRBJ1-2,CASSEMGQGARGYTF,TGTGCCAGCAGTGAAATGGGACAGGGGGCGAGGGGCTACACCTTC
.,TRBV20-1,.,TRBJ1-1,CSATQGGANTEAFF,TGCAGTGCCACACAGGGTGGGGCGAACACTGAAGCTTTCTTT
many,TRBV6-5,.,TRBJ1-2,CASSYSNYDSYYGYTF,TGTGCCAGCAGTTACTCTAACTATGACAGCTACTATGGCTACACCTTC
many,TRBV5-6,.,TRBJ1-5,CASSTLREPNQPQHF,TGTGCCAGCAGCACCCTCCGGGAACCCAATCAGCCCCAGCATTTT
many,TRBV12-3/TRBV12-4,.,TRBJ2-7,CASSLAPSYEQYF,TGTGCCAGCAGTTTAGCCCCCTCCTACGAGCAGTACTTC
many,TRBV6-1,.,TRBJ2-7,CASAPGQIYYEQYF,TGTGCCAGCGCTCCTGGACAGATCTACTACGAGCAGTACTTC
.,TRBV5-1,.,TRBJ2-7,CASSWSGGGDYEQYF,TGCGCCAGCAGCTGGAGCGGTGGGGGAGACTACGAGCAGTACTTC
.,TRBV7-2,.,TRBJ2-1,CASSLSGGKIEQFF,TGTGCCAGCAGCTTAAGTGGCGGGAAGATTGAGCAGTTCTTC
.,TRBV7-2,TRBD2,TRBJ2-5,CASNIAGGPPETQYF,TGTGCCAGCAACATAGCGGGAGGGCCCCCAGAGACCCAGTACTTC
few,TRBV20-1,.,TRBJ2-7,CSARDLRDHEQYF,TGCAGTGCTAGAGATCTCCGCGATCACGAGCAGTACTTC
.,TRBV28,TRBD2,TRBJ2-2,CASSFRLAGSGTGELFF,TGTGCCAGCAGTTTTCGGCTAGCGGGTTCGGGCACCGGGGAGCTGTTTTTT
.,TRBV6-1,.,TRBJ2-7,CASERGYPYEQYF,TGTGCCAGTGAAAGGGGGTACCCCTACGAGCAGTACTTC
few,TRBV20-1,TRBD2,TRBJ2-7,CSALGASGGYEQYF,TGCAGTGCTCTCGGAGCTAGCGGGGGTTACGAGCAGTACTTC
.,TRBV19,.,TRBJ2-5,CASQGTTWGTQYF,TGTGCCAGTCAGGGGACAACCTGGGGGACCCAGTACTTC
few,TRBV30,.,TRBJ1-2,CAWSDDSPDGYTF,TGTGCCTGGAGTGACGACTCTCCGGATGGCTACACCTTC
.,TRBV5-6,.,TRBJ2-6,CASSRVPRTYSGANVLTF,TGTGCCAGCAGCCGGGTGCCCAGGACCTACTCTGGGGCCAACGTCCTGACTTTC
many,TRBV28,TRBD1,TRBJ1-1,CASSLRLGTGGARTEAFF,TGTGCCAGCAGTTTACGCTTAGGGACAGGGGGCGCGCGGACTGAAGCTTTCTTT
.,TRBV9,.,TRBJ1-1,CASSPKIQGRTEAFF,TGTGCCAGCAGCCCCAAAATACAGGGCCGGACTGAAGCTTTCTTT
many,TRBV7-8,TRBD2,TRBJ2-7,CASSLVSGDNSYEQYF,TGTGCCAGCAGCTTAGTTAGCGGGGATAACTCCTACGAGCAGTACTTC
.,TRBV19,.,TRBJ2-5,CASSPRFQETQYF,TGTGCCAGTAGTCCACGGTTCCAAGAGACCCAGTACTTC
many,TRBV10-3,.,TRBJ1-1,CAITPGFGGTNTEAFF,TGTGCCATCACCCCGGGGTTCGGGGGGACGAACACTGAAGCTTTCTTT
many,TRBV6-2/TRBV6-3,TRBD2,TRBJ2-7,CASSYWTSGSGYEQYF,TGTGCCAGCAGTTACTGGACTAGCGGGAGTGGGTACGAGCAGTACTTC